The 29 T cell receptor beta chains below all came from one sample that was sequenced in a study of early T cells in non-severe SARS-CoV-2 infection. TCRdb analysed the 5' RACE reads with MiXCR anew, one entry per CDR3 protein. The sample contains 70,000 to 95,000 distinct CDR3 sequences, roughly 14% of which appear only once. Specimen: whole blood. The receptor set was obtained from an adult who was a healthcare worker with PCR-confirmed SARS-CoV-2 infection or an uninfected control (not recorded which).

This chain connects TRBV27 to TRBJ1-1; D uncertain. This CDR3 spans 18 amino acids. Germline CDR1 MNHEY, CDR2 SMNVEV (reference sequence). Trimming took 6 bases from V and 0 from J, leaving 23 bases between them. In DNA form, the CDR3 reads TGTGCCAGCAGCCGATCGGGCTTCAACCGATTGATGAACACTGAAGCTTTCTTT. Translation gives CASSRSGFNRLMNTEAFF.

This clonotype was counted a few times. The V gene is TRBV30, the J gene TRBJ1-4; no clear D gene. Germline values: CDR1 GTSNPN, CDR2 SVGIG (reference sequence). V lost 3 bases to trimming and J lost 1 base, with 15 bases between them. CDR3 length: 16 amino acids. The CDR3 DNA reads as TGTGCCTGGAGCCTTGGCCCTGGAGGAACTAATGAAAAACTGTTTTTT. Amino acid sequence: CAWSLGPGGTNEKLFF.

This clonotype was picked up a small number of times. The chain employs TRBV15 and TRBJ1-2; the D is unclear. In germline, CDR1 is LNHNV, CDR2 YYDKDF (reference sequence). Trimming shortened V by 0 bases and J by 5 bases, and 16 bases separated the two germline ends. The CDR3 runs 16 residues. CDR3: CATSRDLQYLFYGYTF. CDR3 nucleotide sequence: TGTGCCACCAGCAGAGATCTACAGTATTTGTTTTATGGCTACACCTTC.

The chain employs TRBV12-3 or TRBV12-4 and TRBJ2-5, with D unresolved. The CDR3 is made up of 17 amino acids. Trimming left V 2 bases short and J 1 base short, with 17 bases between. The CDR3 DNA sequence: TGTGCCAGCAGTTTATACGTCTTGGGGTCAGTCCAAGAGACCCAGTACTTC. As protein: CASSLYVLGSVQETQYF.

The chain combines TRBV20-1 with TRBJ1-6, with D possibly matching TRBD1 (5 bases). This CDR3 has 14 residues. The V end lost 3 bases, the J end lost 6 bases, and 12 bases lay between the germline ends. Germline loops: CDR1 DFQATT, CDR2 SNEGSKA (reference sequence). CDR3 sequence (DNA): TGCAGTGCTAGTTACGGGACTCCTAATTCACCCCTCCACTTT. Its protein is CSASYGTPNSPLHF.

The V call is TRBV29-1, the J call TRBJ1-2; TRBD1 is a possible D gene (6 bases). Trimming took 6 bases from V and 4 from J, leaving 12 bases between them. The CDR3 runs 12 residues. Germline V CDR1 and CDR2: SQVTM, ANQGSEA. The chain's CDR3 is CSVEGGGYGYTF. CDR3 sequence (DNA): TGCAGCGTGGAGGGGGGCGGCTATGGCTACACCTTC.

This clonotype was recorded at least ten times. V gene TRBV10-3 combines with J gene TRBJ1-2; D gene uncertain. CDR3 length: 13 amino acids. Germline V CDR1 and CDR2: ENHRY, SYGVKD. The V end lost 8 bases, the J end lost 3 bases, and 13 bases lay between the germline ends. The CDR3 reads CAISGPHHYGYTF. The CDR3 DNA sequence: TGTGCCATCTCCGGGCCTCACCACTATGGCTACACCTTC.

Concerning this clonotype: A much larger clone is a single base away; this may be a read error. The chain joins TRBV11-2 to TRBJ1-2, with TRBD1 identical over 12 bases. V shed 4 bases, J shed 5 bases, and the junction held 8 bases outside the gene matches. This CDR3 is 16 amino acids long. Germline loops: CDR1 SGHAT, CDR2 FQNNGV. In DNA, the CDR3 is TGTGCCAGCAGCTCCATCCAGGGACAGGGGGCGTATGGCTACACCTTC. Translated: CASSSIQGQGAYGYTF.

The V gene is TRBV20-1, the J gene TRBJ1-2, with D maybe TRBD1 (5 bases). The V gene lost 0 bases and the J gene lost 2 bases, with 10 bases spanning the gap. The CDR3 loop spans 14 amino acids. Germline V lookup: CDR1 DFQATT, CDR2 SNEGSKA (reference sequence). The DNA of the CDR3 is TGCAGTGCTAGAGATCGGGGCCGAAACTATGGCTACACCTTC. Its translation: CSARDRGRNYGYTF.

The chain employs TRBV12-3 or TRBV12-4 and TRBJ2-7, with D perhaps matching TRBD1 (5 bases). V lost 3 bases to trimming and J lost 5 bases, with 8 bases between them. The CDR3 is 12 amino acids. The CDR3 sequence: CASSFTDNEQYV. In DNA form, the CDR3 reads TGTGCCAGCAGTTTTACGGACAACGAGCAGTACGTC.

J is TRBJ1-4 and V is TRBV28; 7 bases agree with TRBD1. The J segment lost 10 bases and the V segment lost 8 bases, leaving 10 bases of the junction unmatched. Germline V gene lookup returns CDR1 MDHEN and CDR2 SYDVKM. The CDR3 runs to 13 residues. This CDR3 reads CASQGQRVGKLFF. CDR3 DNA: TGTGCCAGCCAGGGACAGAGGGTCGGAAAACTGTTTTTT.

The rearrangement joins TRBV12-3 or TRBV12-4 to TRBJ2-3; D gene ambiguous. CDR3 size: 12 residues. Between the trimmed V and J ends, which lost 2 bases and 4 bases, there was a span of 4 bases. CDR3 protein: CASSLRSDTQYF. Written as DNA, the CDR3 is TGTGCCAGCAGTTTAAGGTCAGATACGCAGTATTTT.

Only a few counts were recorded for this clonotype. The chain links TRBV3-1 to TRBJ1-6; D is unresolved. CDR3 length: 16 amino acids. In germline, CDR1 is LGHDT, CDR2 YNNKEL (reference sequence). Trimming took 0 bases from V and 7 from J, leaving 13 bases between them. The CDR3 sequence: CASSQDGAARNSPLHF. The CDR3 bases are TGTGCCAGCAGCCAAGATGGAGCAGCCAGAAATTCACCCCTCCACTTT.

This clonotype was found a few times. The rearrangement uses TRBV29-1 and TRBJ2-3; 13 positions agree with TRBD2. V shed 6 bases, J shed 6 bases, and the junction held 12 bases outside the gene matches. Germline assignment: CDR1 SQVTM and CDR2 ANQGSEA. The CDR3 consists of 16 residues. CDR3 sequence (DNA): TGCAGCGTCGGTCGTACTAGCGGGGGGGGCCCGGATACGCAGTATTTT. Its translation: CSVGRTSGGGPDTQYF.

This chain links TRBV19 with TRBJ2-2; D remains ambiguous. Germline V gene lookup returns CDR1 LNHDA and CDR2 SQIVND (reference sequence). V was pared by 6 bases and J by 3 bases, with 8 bases between. This CDR3 region has 13 residues. The CDR3 protein is CASSTTYTGELFF. DNA of the CDR3: TGTGCCAGTAGCACGACTTACACCGGGGAGCTGTTTTTT.

This clonotype occurred many times. V usage is TRBV19 and J usage is TRBJ1-6; 7 nucleotides match TRBD1. CDR1 and CDR2 (germline): LNHDA, SQIVND (reference sequence). The trim removed 7 bases at V and 7 bases at J, leaving 7 bases unmatched. CDR3 length: 14 amino acids. CDR3 coding DNA: TGTGCCAGTAAGGTGGACAGGCAAAATTCACCCCTCCACTTT. Amino acid sequence: CASKVDRQNSPLHF.

V is TRBV12-3 or TRBV12-4 and J is TRBJ1-2; 10 positions agree with TRBD1. The J segment lost 4 bases and the V segment lost 7 bases, leaving 12 bases of the junction unmatched. CDR3 size: 16 residues. CDR3 amino acids: CASTQPGQGGGYGYTF. The CDR3 DNA reads as TGTGCCAGCACTCAACCCGGACAGGGGGGTGGCTATGGCTACACCTTC.

V usage is TRBV11-2 and J usage is TRBJ2-7; TRBD1 agrees at 10 bases. V trimming: 4 bases; J trimming: 6 bases; junction bases outside the gene matches: 9. CDR1 and CDR2 from the germline V gene are SGHAT and FQNNGV. The CDR3 covers 15 residues. The CDR3 bases are TGTGCCAGCAGCTCAGGACAGGGGGTAGTGCGCGAGCAGTACGTC. This codes for CASSSGQGVVREQYV.

The sample holds one count of this clonotype. The chain carries TRBV10-2 and TRBJ2-1; D may be TRBD1 (5 bases). This CDR3 spans 15 amino acids. Germline V gives CDR1 WSHSY, CDR2 SAAADI. With 7 bases removed from V and 4 bases from J, the gap between germline ends came to 17 bases. The CDR3 is CASKQADFFYNEQFF. DNA for the CDR3: TGCGCCAGCAAACAGGCCGATTTTTTTTACAATGAGCAGTTCTTC.

This chain's CDR3 is CATSDQNRGSSYNEQFF. As DNA, the CDR3 is TGTGCCACCAGTGATCAGAACAGGGGGAGCTCCTACAATGAGCAGTTCTTC. The rearrangement joins TRBV24-1 to TRBJ2-1; 8 bases are shared with TRBD1. Germline CDR1 is KGHDR and CDR2 is SFDVKD. The CDR3 sequence is 17 residues long. V gave up 3 bases and J gave up 0 bases; unmatched junction bases: 6.

This clonotype was counted at least ten times. DNA for the CDR3: TGTGCCAGCACCCGAACAGTCCCGAACACTGAAGCTTTCTTT. Translated: CASTRTVPNTEAFF. The V call is TRBV6-5, the J call TRBJ1-1; D remains unclear. Germline V gives CDR1 MNHEY, CDR2 SVGAGI. This CDR3 is 14 amino acids long. V was cut by 7 bases and J by 1 base, with 13 bases left in between.

The chain uses TRBV29-1 and TRBJ2-3; 9 nucleotides line up with TRBD2. Germline loops: CDR1 SQVTM, CDR2 ANQGSEA. Losses at the gene ends were 4 bases for V and 3 bases for J; bases not matched to a gene: 11. This CDR3 spans 16 amino acids. This chain's CDR3 is CSVGIQAGGPTDTQYF. The CDR3 coding sequence is TGCAGCGTTGGGATTCAGGCGGGGGGGCCTACAGATACGCAGTATTTT.

The CDR3 DNA sequence: TGTGCCAGCAGCTTAGTCACGAGCTCCTATAATTCACCCCTCCACTTT. This codes for CASSLVTSSYNSPLHF. J is TRBJ1-6 and V is TRBV7-2, with D unresolved. The germline V gene has CDR1 SGHTA and CDR2 FQGNSA. Trimming took off 1 base at V and 0 bases at J, with 7 bases between the two ends. The CDR3 spans 16 residues. The whole variable domain, filled in from reference TRBV7-2 and TRBJ1-6, reads GAGVSQSPSNKVTEKGKDVELRCDPISGHTALYWYRQSLGQGLEFLIYFQGNSAPDKSGLPSDRFSAERTGGSVSTLTIQRTQQEDSAVYLCASSLVTSSYNSPLHFGNGTRLTVT.

This clonotype was seen more than once but under ten times. The rearrangement links TRBV20-1 to TRBJ2-1; tentative D call: TRBD2 (5 bases). The V end lost 6 bases, the J end lost 0 bases, and 12 bases lay between the germline ends. Per germline, CDR1 DFQATT and CDR2 SNEGSKA (reference sequence). CDR3 length equals 14 residues. This CDR3 reads CSAADWSSYNEQFF. CDR3 DNA: TGCAGTGCCGCGGACTGGAGCTCCTACAATGAGCAGTTCTTC.

This clonotype appeared a few times. The J gene is TRBJ2-7, the V gene TRBV11-2; TRBD1 might be the D (5 bases). Germline V gene lookup returns CDR1 SGHAT and CDR2 FQNNGV. This CDR3 contains 13 residues. V dropped 1 base and J dropped 5 bases, with 9 bases sitting between them. The CDR3 sequence: CASSLAGNHEQYV. The DNA of the CDR3 is TGTGCCAGCAGCTTAGCAGGGAACCACGAGCAGTACGTC.

There are a few counts of this clonotype. The rearrangement links TRBV7-2 to TRBJ2-4; no clear D. CDR1 SGHTA and CDR2 FQGNSA come from the germline V gene. The CDR3 is made up of 13 amino acids. With 1 base removed from V and 7 bases from J, the gap between germline ends came to 8 bases. Written as DNA, the CDR3 is TGTGCCAGCAGCTTAGAACAGTATAACATTCAGTACTTC. Amino acid sequence: CASSLEQYNIQYF.

The rearrangement uses TRBV20-1 and TRBJ2-7; 8 bases match TRBD2. Germline V gene sequence: CDR1 DFQATT, CDR2 SNEGSKA (reference sequence). The CDR3 extends over 14 amino acids. V trimming: 2 bases; J trimming: 0 bases; junction bases outside the gene matches: 3. In nucleotides, the CDR3 is TGCAGTGCTAGACTAGCGGGTACCTCCTACGAGCAGTACGTC. Protein sequence: CSARLAGTSYEQYV.

This clonotype has just a few counts. This chain connects TRBV3-1 to TRBJ2-2; D could derive from TRBD1 or TRBD2 (5 bases each). V shed 4 bases and J shed 7 bases, with 7 bases lying between them. The germline CDR1 and CDR2 sequences are LGHDT and YNNKEL (reference sequence). The CDR3 is 12 amino acids. CDR3 loop: CASSRDVGELFF. In nucleotides, the CDR3 is TGTGCCAGCAGCCGGGACGTCGGGGAGCTGTTTTTT.

This clonotype was observed a few times. The chain couples TRBV7-3 to TRBJ2-1, with D possibly TRBD1 on 6 matching bases. Trimming shortened V by 2 bases and J by 5 bases, and 19 bases separated the two germline ends. Germline CDR1 SGHTA, CDR2 FQGTGA. This CDR3 is 17 amino acids long. In nucleotides, the CDR3 is TGTGCCAGCAGCTTACGCCCAGACAGGCGCAACGACAATGAGCAGTTCTTC. Residues: CASSLRPDRRNDNEQFF.